This T cell receptor beta chain came from a study of PD-1 blockade in classical Hodgkin lymphoma. Study results and limitations: By C4D1 there was a significant rise in CD4+ TCR diversity but not in CD8+ TCR diversity. Newly diagnosed patients were reported to exhibit reduced baseline TCR diversity relative to healthy donors. Newly diagnosed and completely responding patients shared comparable baseline diversity.

Germline loops: CDR1 MNHNS, CDR2 SASEGT. J was trimmed by 8 bases and V by 1 base; bases with no gene match: 7. The CDR3 totals 15 residues. With no exception, relapse followed autologous stem cell transplantation in all patients, and brentuximab vedotin exposure varied. Classification of best responses gave complete response, partial response or progressive disease. Data came from immunoSEQ multiplex PCR; TCRdb stores just in-frame clones and leaves some out. The data hold more than 30,000 clones, with roughly 82% observed a single time. Comment on this clone: Its specificity is unknown.

This receptor was taken from a human donor with classical Hodgkin lymphoma. The source was peripheral blood mononuclear cells (PBMCs), collected at baseline. V gene TRBV6-1 combines with J gene TRBJ1-5; 8 positions match TRBD1. The CDR3 spells CASSEGGTGWEPQHF. CDR3 bases: TGTGCCAGCAGTGAAGGAGGGACAGGCTGGGAGCCCCAGCATTTT.